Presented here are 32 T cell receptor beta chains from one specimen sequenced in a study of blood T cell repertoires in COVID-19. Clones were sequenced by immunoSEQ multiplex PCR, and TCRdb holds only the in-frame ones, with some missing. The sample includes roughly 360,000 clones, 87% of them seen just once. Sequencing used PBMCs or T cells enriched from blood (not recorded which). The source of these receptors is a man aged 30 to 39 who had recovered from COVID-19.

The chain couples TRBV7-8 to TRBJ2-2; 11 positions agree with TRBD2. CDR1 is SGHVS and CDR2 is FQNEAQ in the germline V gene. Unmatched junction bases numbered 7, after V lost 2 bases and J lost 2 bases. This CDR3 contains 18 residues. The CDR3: CASSLKFLAGGNTGELFF. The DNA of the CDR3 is TGTGCCAGCAGCTTAAAATTTCTAGCGGGGGGCAACACCGGGGAGCTGTTTTTT. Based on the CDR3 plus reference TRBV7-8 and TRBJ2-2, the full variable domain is GAGVSQSPRYKVAKRGQDVALRCDPISGHVSLFWYQQALGQGPEFLTYFQNEAQLDKSGLPSDRFFAERPEGSVSTLKIQRTQQEDSAVYLCASSLKFLAGGNTGELFFGEGSRLTVL.

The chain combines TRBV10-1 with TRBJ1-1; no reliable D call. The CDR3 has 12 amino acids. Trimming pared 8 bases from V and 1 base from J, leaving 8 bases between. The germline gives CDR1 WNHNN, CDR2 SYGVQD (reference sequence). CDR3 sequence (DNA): TGCGCCAGCGGTTGGAGGAACACTGAAGCTTTCTTT. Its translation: CASGWRNTEAFF.

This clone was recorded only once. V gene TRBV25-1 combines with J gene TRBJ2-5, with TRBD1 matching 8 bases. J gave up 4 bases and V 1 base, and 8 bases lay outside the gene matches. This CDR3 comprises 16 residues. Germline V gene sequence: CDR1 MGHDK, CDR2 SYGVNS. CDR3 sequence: CASSESPGGTLETQYF. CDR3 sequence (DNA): TGTGCCAGCAGTGAATCCCCAGGGGGCACGTTAGAGACCCAGTACTTC.

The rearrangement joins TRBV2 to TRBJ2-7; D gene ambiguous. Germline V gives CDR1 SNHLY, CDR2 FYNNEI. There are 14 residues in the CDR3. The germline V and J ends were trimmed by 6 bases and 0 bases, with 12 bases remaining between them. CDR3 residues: CASRMTHNSYEQYF. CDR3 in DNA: TGTGCCAGCAGGATGACACACAACTCCTACGAGCAGTACTTC.

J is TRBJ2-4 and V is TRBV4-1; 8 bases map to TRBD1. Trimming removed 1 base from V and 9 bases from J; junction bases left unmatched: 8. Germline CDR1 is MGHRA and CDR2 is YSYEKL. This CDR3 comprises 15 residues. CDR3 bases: TGCGCCAGCAGCCAAGCGGACAGGGATCTGATCATTCAGTACTTC. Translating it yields CASSQADRDLIIQYF.

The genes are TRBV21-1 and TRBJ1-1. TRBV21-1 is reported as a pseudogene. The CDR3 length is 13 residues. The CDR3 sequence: CASSNGGGYEAFF. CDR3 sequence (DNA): TGTGCCAGCAGCAATGGGGGGGGATACGAAGCTTTCTTT.

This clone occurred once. CDR3 protein: CASSVGLGGYEQYF. CDR3 DNA sequence: TGTGCCAGCAGCGTAGGACTAGGAGGCTACGAGCAGTACTTC. This sequence joins TRBV5-4 and TRBJ2-7, with TRBD2 matching over 7 bases. Germline V gene sequence: CDR1 SGHNT, CDR2 YYREEE (reference sequence). V shed 4 bases and J 3 bases; nucleotides not matched to a gene: 7. The CDR3 contains 14 residues.

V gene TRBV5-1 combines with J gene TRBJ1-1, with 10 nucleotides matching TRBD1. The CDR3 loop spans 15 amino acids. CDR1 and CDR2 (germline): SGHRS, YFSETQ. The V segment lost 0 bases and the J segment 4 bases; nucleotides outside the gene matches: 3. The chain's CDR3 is CASSLDGTGVTEAFF. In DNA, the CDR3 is TGCGCCAGCAGCTTGGATGGGACAGGGGTCACTGAAGCTTTCTTT.

CDR3 protein: CASGRTGEESPLHF. The CDR3 nucleotides are TGTGCCAGCGGAAGGACAGGGGAAGAGTCACCCCTCCACTTT. The V gene is TRBV25-1, the J gene TRBJ1-6; 9 nucleotides agree with TRBD1. The V segment lost 8 bases and the J segment 10 bases; nucleotides outside the gene matches: 9. Germline V CDR1 and CDR2: MGHDK, SYGVNS. The CDR3 extends over 14 amino acids.

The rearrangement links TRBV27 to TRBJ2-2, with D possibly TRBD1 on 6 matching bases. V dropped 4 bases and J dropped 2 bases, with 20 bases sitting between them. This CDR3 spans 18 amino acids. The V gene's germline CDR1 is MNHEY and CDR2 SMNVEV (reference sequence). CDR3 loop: CASSSLGWEGGNTGELFF. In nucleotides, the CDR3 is TGTGCCAGCAGTTCCTTAGGGTGGGAAGGGGGAAACACCGGGGAGCTGTTTTTT.

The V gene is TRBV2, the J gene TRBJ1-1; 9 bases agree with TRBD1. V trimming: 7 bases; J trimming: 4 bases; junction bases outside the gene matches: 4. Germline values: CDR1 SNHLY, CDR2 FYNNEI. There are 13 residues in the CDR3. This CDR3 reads CASKPGQGTEAFF. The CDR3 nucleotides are TGTGCCAGCAAACCGGGACAGGGCACTGAAGCTTTCTTT. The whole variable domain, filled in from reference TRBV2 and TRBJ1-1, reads EPEVTQTPSHQVTQMGQEVILRCVPISNHLYFYWYRQILGQKVEFLVSFYNNEISEKSEIFDDQFSVERPDGSNFTLKIRSTKLEDSAMYFCASKPGQGTEAFFGQGTRLTVV.

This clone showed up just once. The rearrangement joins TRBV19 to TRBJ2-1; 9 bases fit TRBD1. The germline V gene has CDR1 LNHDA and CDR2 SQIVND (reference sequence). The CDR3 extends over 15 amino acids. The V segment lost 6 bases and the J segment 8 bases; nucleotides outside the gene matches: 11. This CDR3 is CASSGWGQGGDEQFF. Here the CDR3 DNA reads TGTGCCAGTAGCGGGTGGGGACAGGGAGGCGATGAGCAGTTCTTC.

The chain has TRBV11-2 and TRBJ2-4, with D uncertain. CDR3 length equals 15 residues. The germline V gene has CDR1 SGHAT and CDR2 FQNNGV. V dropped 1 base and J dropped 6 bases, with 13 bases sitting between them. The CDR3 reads CASSLGGVYLNIQYF. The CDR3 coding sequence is TGTGCCAGCAGCTTAGGAGGTGTCTACTTAAACATTCAGTACTTC. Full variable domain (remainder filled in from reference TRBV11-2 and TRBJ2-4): EAGVAQSPRYKIIEKRQSVAFWCNPISGHATLYWYQQILGQGPKLLIQFQNNGVVDDSQLPKDRFSAERLKGVDSTLKIQPAKLEDSAVYLCASSLGGVYLNIQYFGAGTRLSVL.

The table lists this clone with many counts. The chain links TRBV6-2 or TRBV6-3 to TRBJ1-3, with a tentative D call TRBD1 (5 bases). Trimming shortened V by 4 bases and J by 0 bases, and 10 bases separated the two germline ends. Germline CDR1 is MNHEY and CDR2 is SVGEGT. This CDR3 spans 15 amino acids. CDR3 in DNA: TGTGCCAGCAGTTCTTGGACAACCTCTGGAAACACCATATATTTT. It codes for CASSSWTTSGNTIYF.

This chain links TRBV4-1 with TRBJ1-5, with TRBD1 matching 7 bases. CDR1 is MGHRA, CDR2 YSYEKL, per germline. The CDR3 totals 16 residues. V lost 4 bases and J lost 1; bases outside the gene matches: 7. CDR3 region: CASSRVSRGSNQPQHF. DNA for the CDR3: TGCGCCAGCAGCCGAGTTTCCAGGGGGAGCAATCAGCCCCAGCATTTT.

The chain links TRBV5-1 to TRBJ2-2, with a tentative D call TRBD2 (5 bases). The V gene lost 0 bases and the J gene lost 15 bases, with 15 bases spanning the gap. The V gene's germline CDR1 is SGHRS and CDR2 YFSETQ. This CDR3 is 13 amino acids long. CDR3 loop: CASSLAGLEGLFF. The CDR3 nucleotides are TGCGCCAGCAGCTTGGCTGGACTTGAAGGGTTGTTTTTT.

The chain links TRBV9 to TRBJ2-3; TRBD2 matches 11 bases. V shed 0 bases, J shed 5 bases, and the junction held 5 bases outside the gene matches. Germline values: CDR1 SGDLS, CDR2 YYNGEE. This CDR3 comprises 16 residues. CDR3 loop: CASSVGIAGGRDTQYF. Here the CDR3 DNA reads TGTGCCAGCAGCGTAGGTATAGCGGGGGGGAGAGATACGCAGTATTTT.

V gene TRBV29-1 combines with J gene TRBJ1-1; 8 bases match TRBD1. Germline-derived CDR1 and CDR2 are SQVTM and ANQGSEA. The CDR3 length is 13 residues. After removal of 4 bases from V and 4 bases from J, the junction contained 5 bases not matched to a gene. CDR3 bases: TGCAGCGTTGGGGTAGACAGGGGCACTGAAGCTTTCTTT. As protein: CSVGVDRGTEAFF.

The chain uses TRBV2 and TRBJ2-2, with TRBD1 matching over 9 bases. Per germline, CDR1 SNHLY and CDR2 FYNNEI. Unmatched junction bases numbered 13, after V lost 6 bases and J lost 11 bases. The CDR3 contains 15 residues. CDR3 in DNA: TGTGCCAGCAGCCTCGGGACAGGGAGGACTGGCGAGCTGTTTTTT. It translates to CASSLGTGRTGELFF.

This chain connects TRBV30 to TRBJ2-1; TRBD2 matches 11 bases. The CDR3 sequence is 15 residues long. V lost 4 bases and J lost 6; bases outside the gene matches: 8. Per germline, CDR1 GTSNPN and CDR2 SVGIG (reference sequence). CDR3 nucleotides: TGTGCCTGGAATCTGCTAGCGGGGGGAGGCAATGAGCAGTTCTTC. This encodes CAWNLLAGGGNEQFF.

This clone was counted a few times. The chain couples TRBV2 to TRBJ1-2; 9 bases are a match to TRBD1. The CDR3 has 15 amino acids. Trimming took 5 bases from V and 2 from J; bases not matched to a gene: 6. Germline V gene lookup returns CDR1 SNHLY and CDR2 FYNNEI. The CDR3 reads CASSRPGTGNYGYTF. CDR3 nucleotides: TGTGCCAGCAGTCGACCCGGGACAGGGAACTATGGCTACACCTTC.

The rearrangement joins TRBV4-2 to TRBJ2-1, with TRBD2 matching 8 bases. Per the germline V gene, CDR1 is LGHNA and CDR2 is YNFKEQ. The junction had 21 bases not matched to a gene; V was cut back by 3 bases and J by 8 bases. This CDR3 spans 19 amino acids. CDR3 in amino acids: CASSHLSRTSGGAGHEQFF. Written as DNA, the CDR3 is TGTGCCAGCAGCCACCTCTCGCGAACTAGCGGAGGTGCGGGGCATGAGCAGTTCTTC.

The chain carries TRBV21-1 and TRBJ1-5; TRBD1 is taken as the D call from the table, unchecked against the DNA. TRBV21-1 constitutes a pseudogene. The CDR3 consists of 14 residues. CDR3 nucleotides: TGTGCCAGCAGCAACAGGGGGAGGAACCAGCCCCAGCATTTT. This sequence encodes CASSNRGRNQPQHF.

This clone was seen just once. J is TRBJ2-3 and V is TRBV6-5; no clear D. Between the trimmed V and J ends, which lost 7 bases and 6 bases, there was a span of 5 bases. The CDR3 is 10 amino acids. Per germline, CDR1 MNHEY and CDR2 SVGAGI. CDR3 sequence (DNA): TGTGCCAGCACTTCGGATACGCAGTATTTT. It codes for CASTSDTQYF.

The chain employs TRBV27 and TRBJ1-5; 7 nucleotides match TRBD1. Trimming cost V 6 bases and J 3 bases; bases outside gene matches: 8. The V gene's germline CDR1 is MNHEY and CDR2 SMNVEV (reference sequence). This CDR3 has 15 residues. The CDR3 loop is CASSPKGAHNQPQHF. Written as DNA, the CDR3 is TGTGCCAGCAGCCCAAAGGGGGCTCACAATCAGCCCCAGCATTTT.

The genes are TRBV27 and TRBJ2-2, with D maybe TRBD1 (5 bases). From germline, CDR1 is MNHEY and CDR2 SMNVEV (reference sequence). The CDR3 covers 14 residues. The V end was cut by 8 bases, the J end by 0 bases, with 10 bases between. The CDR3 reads CASGAAANTGELFF. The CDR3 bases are TGTGCCAGCGGGGCGGCAGCGAACACCGGGGAGCTGTTTTTT.

As DNA, the CDR3 is TGTGCCACCAGCCAGACCGGGCTCGCCAGGGGAGCTTTCTTT. Translated, it gives CATSQTGLARGAFF. This rearrangement joins TRBV24-1 to TRBJ1-1; weak D call: TRBD1 (6 bases). Per germline, CDR1 KGHDR and CDR2 SFDVKD. V lost 7 bases and J 10 bases, leaving 21 bases between the germline ends. The CDR3 contains 14 residues.

CDR3 sequence (DNA): TGTGCCAGCTCACCACGACGAGGGGGAGGGGCCGACAATTCACCCCTCCACTTT. Its protein is CASSPRRGGGADNSPLHF. V and J are TRBV18 and TRBJ1-6, with D tentatively TRBD1 (6 bases). The germline gives CDR1 KGHSH, CDR2 LQKENI. CDR3 length: 18 amino acids. V dropped 1 base and J dropped 7 bases, with 20 bases sitting between them.

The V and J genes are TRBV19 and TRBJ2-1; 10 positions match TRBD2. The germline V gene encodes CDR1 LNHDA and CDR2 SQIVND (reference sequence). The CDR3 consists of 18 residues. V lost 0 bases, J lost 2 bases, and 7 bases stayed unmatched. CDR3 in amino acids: CASSIDHPSGGPYNEQFF. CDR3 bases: TGTGCCAGTAGTATAGATCATCCTAGCGGGGGCCCCTACAATGAGCAGTTCTTC.

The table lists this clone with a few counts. CDR3 loop: CATSRDGQLNTEAFF. CDR3 DNA sequence: TGTGCCACCAGCAGAGATGGACAGTTGAACACTGAAGCTTTCTTT. This rearrangement joins TRBV15 to TRBJ1-1; tentative D call: TRBD1 (6 bases). Germline CDR1 LNHNV, CDR2 YYDKDF (reference sequence). The CDR3 extends over 15 amino acids. The V end was cut by 0 bases, the J end by 0 bases, with 8 bases between.

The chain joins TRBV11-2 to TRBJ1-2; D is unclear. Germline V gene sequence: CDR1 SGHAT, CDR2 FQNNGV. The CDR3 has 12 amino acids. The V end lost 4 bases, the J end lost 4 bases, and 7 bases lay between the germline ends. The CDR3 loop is CASSSGSYGYTF. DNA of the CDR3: TGTGCCAGCAGCTCGGGGAGCTATGGCTACACCTTC.

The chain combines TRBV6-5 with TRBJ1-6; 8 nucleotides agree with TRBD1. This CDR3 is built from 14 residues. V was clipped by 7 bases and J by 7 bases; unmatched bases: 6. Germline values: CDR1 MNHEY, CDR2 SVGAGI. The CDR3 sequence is CASTPGQENSPLHF. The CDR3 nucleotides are TGTGCCAGCACTCCGGGACAGGAAAATTCACCCCTCCACTTT.